These 30 T cell receptor beta chains came from one sample sequenced in a study of shared clonotypes between healthy human individuals. Libraries were prepared by immunoSEQ multiplex PCR; TCRdb keeps only in-frame clonotypes and omits some of them. This sample yields roughly 2.5 million clones, of which roughly nine tenths are seen a single time; 0.13% to 0.15% belongs to the top ten. Sample: naive CD4+ T cells sorted from blood. Subset reported: CD45RA+ positively selected. These receptors were collected from a man between 18 and 29 years old in good health.

The V and J genes are TRBV5-1 and TRBJ1-1; D is possibly TRBD1 (6 bases). Germline CDR1 is SGHRS and CDR2 is YFSETQ. This CDR3 is built from 14 residues. V gave up 7 bases and J gave up 6 bases, with 19 bases separating them. CDR3 DNA: TGCGCCAGCCGGGACGGGGGCATTGGCGCTGAAGCTTTCTTT. Amino acids: CASRDGGIGAEAFF.

The chain carries TRBV5-1 and TRBJ2-5, with TRBD1 as a possible D gene (6 bases). V was shortened by 2 bases and J by 2 bases, with 16 bases between the two germline ends. In germline, CDR1 is SGHRS, CDR2 YFSETQ. CDR3 length equals 16 residues. The CDR3 here is CASSFPGQFVQETQYF. CDR3 DNA: TGCGCCAGCAGCTTCCCTGGACAGTTTGTACAAGAGACCCAGTACTTC.

The chain joins TRBV5-1 to TRBJ2-1; TRBD2 matches 12 bases. Germline CDR1 and CDR2: SGHRS and YFSETQ. There are 17 residues in the CDR3. V was pared by 2 bases and J by 8 bases, with 11 bases of the junction left unmatched. CDR3 sequence (DNA): TGCGCCAGCAGCTTAAGACTAGCGGGAGAAAGATTGTATGAGCAGTTCTTC. It encodes CASSLRLAGERLYEQFF.

V usage is TRBV7-9 and J usage is TRBJ2-5; 8 bases match TRBD1. The CDR3 has 13 amino acids. From germline, CDR1 is SEHNR and CDR2 FQNEAQ (reference sequence). J was trimmed by 4 bases and V by 3 bases; bases with no gene match: 1. The DNA for the CDR3 is TGTGCCAGCAGCTTCACAGGGGGAGAGACCCAGTACTTC. Residues: CASSFTGGETQYF.

For this clone: This sample also contains other DNA sequences that code for the same CDR3. V and J are TRBV18 and TRBJ2-7; maybe TRBD1 (6 bases). V dropped 3 bases and J dropped 4 bases, with 13 bases sitting between them. The germline CDR1 and CDR2 sequences are KGHSH and LQKENI. The CDR3 is 14 amino acids. Written as DNA, the CDR3 is TGTGCCAGCTCACCGACAGGCCTGTCGTACGAGCAGTACTTC. Protein sequence: CASSPTGLSYEQYF.

The chain is built from TRBV29-1 and TRBJ2-3; no definite D call. CDR1 SQVTM and CDR2 ANQGSEA come from the germline V gene. Trimming cost V 5 bases and J 2 bases, with 17 bases left between them. The CDR3 has 15 residues. CDR3 amino acids: CSVWTVGSLTDTQYF. The CDR3 region has the DNA TGCAGCGTTTGGACGGTCGGGTCCCTCACAGATACGCAGTATTTT.

The chain joins TRBV11-2 to TRBJ1-6, with 7 bases lining up with TRBD1. This CDR3 contains 16 residues. The germline gives CDR1 SGHAT, CDR2 FQNNGV. J lost 7 bases, V lost 1 base, and 7 bases had no gene match. CDR3 DNA: TGTGCCAGCAGCTTAGTTCCGGGACAGCAGAATTCACCCCTCCACTTT. It codes for CASSLVPGQQNSPLHF.

The J gene is TRBJ2-5, the V gene TRBV18; D not certain. The CDR3 extends over 14 amino acids. V was shortened by 2 bases and J by 1 base, with 8 bases between the two germline ends. Germline-derived CDR1 and CDR2 are KGHSH and LQKENI. CDR3 sequence reads: CASSPNFAQETQYF. CDR3 coding DNA: TGTGCCAGCTCACCAAACTTTGCCCAAGAGACCCAGTACTTC. Using reference TRBV18 and TRBJ2-5 for the parts outside the CDR3, the full variable domain is NAGVMQNPRHLVRRRGQEARLRCSPMKGHSHVYWYRQLPEEGLKFMVYLQKENIIDESGMPKERFSAEFPKEGPSILRIQQVVRGDSAAYFCASSPNFAQETQYFGPGTRLLVL.

This sequence joins TRBV14 and TRBJ1-2; a weak D match, TRBD1 (6 bases). The CDR3 loop spans 15 amino acids. With 1 base removed from V and 2 bases from J, the gap between germline ends came to 11 bases. Germline V gene sequence: CDR1 SGHDN, CDR2 FVKESK. DNA for the CDR3: TGTGCCAGCAGCCAAGTTGGGGGCGTCAACTATGGCTACACCTTC. Translating gives CASSQVGGVNYGYTF.

With respect to this clone: This specimen includes other DNA sequences encoding the same CDR3. The chain carries TRBV19 and TRBJ1-5; D unresolved. CDR1 LNHDA and CDR2 SQIVND come from the germline V gene (reference sequence). V lost 5 bases and J lost 3, with 8 bases in between. The CDR3 covers 13 residues. The CDR3 region has the DNA TGTGCCAGTAGTGAAAGTCCCAATCAGCCCCAGCATTTT. Translated: CASSESPNQPQHF.

V gene TRBV27 combines with J gene TRBJ2-5; 10 positions match TRBD2. J was trimmed by 6 bases and V by 6 bases; bases with no gene match: 13. CDR3 length: 16 residues. Germline CDR1 and CDR2: MNHEY and SMNVEV (reference sequence). The CDR3 is CASRPNSGGEWKTQYF. CDR3 DNA: TGTGCCAGCAGACCCAACAGCGGGGGGGAGTGGAAGACCCAGTACTTC.

The rearrangement joins TRBV1 to TRBJ2-7; the D call TRBD2 from the table was never checked on the DNA. TRBV1 is a pseudogene. CDR3 size: 12 residues. Here the CDR3 DNA reads TGCACCAGCAGCCGAGGTTTCTACGAGCAGTACTTC. Protein sequence: CTSSRGFYEQYF.

The chain is built from TRBV19 and TRBJ1-4; D is unresolved. Germline values: CDR1 LNHDA, CDR2 SQIVND (reference sequence). Trimming pared 11 bases from V and 0 bases from J, leaving 37 bases between. CDR3 length: 22 amino acids. CDR3 region: CAASRGNSGRTSRGSTNEKLFF. Here the CDR3 DNA reads TGTGCCGCCAGCCGGGGAAACTCAGGCCGGACTTCTCGGGGTTCAACTAATGAAAAACTGTTTTTT.

The chain uses TRBV27 and TRBJ2-7, with 7 bases lining up with TRBD2. Trimming removed 4 bases from V and 0 bases from J; junction bases left unmatched: 6. Germline lookup yields CDR1 MNHEY and CDR2 SMNVEV (reference sequence). The length of the CDR3 is 15 residues. The CDR3 nucleotides are TGTGCCAGCAGTTGGGAGCGGGACTCCTCCTACGAGCAGTACTTC. It yields the protein CASSWERDSSYEQYF.

The V gene is TRBV6-1, the J gene TRBJ2-7, with TRBD2 matching 8 bases. This CDR3 has 14 residues. Germline V lookup: CDR1 MNHNS, CDR2 SASEGT. The junction had 7 bases not matched to a gene; V was cut back by 7 bases and J by 2 bases. Here the CDR3 reads CASNLSGETYEQYF. The CDR3 coding sequence is TGTGCCAGCAACCTTAGCGGGGAAACCTACGAGCAGTACTTC.

The gene calls are TRBV7-3 and TRBJ2-3; D possibly uses TRBD1 or TRBD2 (7 bases each). V lost 5 bases and J 3 bases, leaving 18 bases between the germline ends. This CDR3 is 16 amino acids long. From germline, CDR1 is SGHTA and CDR2 FQGTGA. The CDR3 reads CASSAYRGGTTDTQYF. The CDR3 DNA sequence: TGTGCCAGCAGCGCCTACAGGGGAGGGACGACAGATACGCAGTATTTT.

The V gene is TRBV5-4, the J gene TRBJ1-1; 10 positions match TRBD1. Germline V gives CDR1 SGHNT, CDR2 YYREEE (reference sequence). V lost 5 bases to trimming and J lost 1 base; unmatched junction nucleotides: 8. The CDR3 length is 16 residues. CDR3 sequence (DNA): TGTGCCAGCAGTCCCGGACAGGGGGAGAAGAACACTGAAGCTTTCTTT. Translation gives CASSPGQGEKNTEAFF.

The chain combines TRBV6-1 with TRBJ2-2, with 9 bases lining up with TRBD1. From germline, CDR1 is MNHNS and CDR2 SASEGT. The V and J ends lost 7 bases and 4 bases, in that order; junction bases with no gene match: 7. The CDR3 has 15 residues. The CDR3 nucleotides read TGTGCCAGCAAGCCCGACAGGGGGAGCACCGGGGAGCTGTTTTTT. Translated, it gives CASKPDRGSTGELFF.

The count of this clone is one. CDR3 in DNA: TGTGCCAGCAGTTACGAGGGGTCTGGACGGTCACCCCTCCACTTT. This sequence encodes CASSYEGSGRSPLHF. The chain has TRBV6-5 and TRBJ1-6; a weak D match, TRBD1 (5 bases). The CDR3 is 15 residues long. Per the germline V gene, CDR1 is MNHEY and CDR2 is SVGAGI. Trimming took 2 bases from V and 10 from J, leaving 15 bases between them.

Concerning this clone itself: The sample contains more than one DNA sequence encoding this CDR3. This chain links TRBV9 with TRBJ2-6; D might be TRBD1 or TRBD2, each matching 5 bases. CDR1 and CDR2 from the germline V gene are SGDLS and YYNGEE. The CDR3 contains 15 residues. Between the trimmed V and J ends, which lost 0 bases and 2 bases, there was a span of 6 bases. CDR3 nucleotide sequence: TGTGCCAGCAGCGTAGTGGGGGCTGGGGCCAACGTCCTGACTTTC. As protein: CASSVVGAGANVLTF.

The chain employs TRBV19 and TRBJ2-5; D unresolved. V shed 6 bases and J shed 1 base, with 9 bases lying between them. Germline V gene lookup returns CDR1 LNHDA and CDR2 SQIVND (reference sequence). This CDR3 is 13 amino acids long. In nucleotides, the CDR3 is TGTGCCAGTAGATTAGTACCCCAAGAGACCCAGTACTTC. Its translation: CASRLVPQETQYF.

The V call is TRBV19, the J call TRBJ2-5, with TRBD2 matching over 12 bases. V lost 6 bases, J lost 7 bases, and 0 bases stayed unmatched. The CDR3 loop spans 12 amino acids. Germline V gene data show CDR1 as LNHDA and CDR2 as SQIVND (reference sequence). The CDR3 DNA sequence: TGTGCCAGTAGGACTAGCGGGGGGACCCAGTACTTC. Encoded protein: CASRTSGGTQYF.

The rearrangement links TRBV7-8 to TRBJ2-7; D perhaps matches TRBD2 (5 bases). Germline V lookup: CDR1 SGHVS, CDR2 FQNEAQ. The CDR3 extends over 14 amino acids. The V end was cut by 4 bases, the J end by 0 bases, with 10 bases between. The CDR3 sequence: CASSSGLYSYEQYF. CDR3 nucleotides: TGTGCCAGCAGCTCAGGACTGTACTCCTACGAGCAGTACTTC.

V usage is TRBV19 and J usage is TRBJ2-7, with 7 positions matching TRBD1. Germline CDR1 and CDR2: LNHDA and SQIVND (reference sequence). With 3 bases clipped from V and 7 bases from J, the junction kept 6 bases outside the gene matches. The CDR3 spans 13 residues. The CDR3 loop reads CASSMKGAYEQYF. CDR3 sequence (DNA): TGTGCCAGTAGTATGAAGGGGGCTTATGAGCAGTACTTC.

The V gene is TRBV5-4, the J gene TRBJ1-6; a weak D match, TRBD1 (5 bases). Trimming took off 1 base at V and 0 bases at J, with 14 bases between the two ends. This CDR3 is 18 amino acids long. From germline, CDR1 is SGHNT and CDR2 YYREEE (reference sequence). The CDR3 spells CASSLSQGIRSYNSPLHF. CDR3 sequence (DNA): TGTGCCAGCAGCTTGAGTCAGGGTATCCGCTCCTATAATTCACCCCTCCACTTT.

CDR3 sequence reads: CASSLAGLSLGSPLHF. The CDR3 bases are TGCGCCAGCAGCTTGGCCGGCCTCTCACTGGGTTCACCCCTCCACTTT. The rearrangement uses TRBV5-1 and TRBJ1-6; D remains unclear. The germline V gene has CDR1 SGHRS and CDR2 YFSETQ. V was shortened by 0 bases and J by 9 bases, with 16 bases between the two germline ends. The CDR3 consists of 16 residues.

The chain recombines TRBV10-3 with TRBJ1-2; D is unresolved. Trimming took off 5 bases at V and 9 bases at J, with 13 bases between the two ends. The CDR3 runs 12 residues. The V gene's germline CDR1 is ENHRY and CDR2 SYGVKD. In DNA, the CDR3 is TGTGCCATCAGTAGGGAAAAGAAGAGCTACACCTTC. Its protein product is CAISREKKSYTF.

This chain links TRBV2 with TRBJ2-7; D unclear. The CDR3 runs to 13 residues. Trimming took 1 base from V and 6 from J, leaving 10 bases between them. The germline V gene has CDR1 SNHLY and CDR2 FYNNEI. As DNA, the CDR3 is TGTGCCAGCAGTGAAGGGGAATTCGGCGAGCAGTACTTC. The encoded protein is CASSEGEFGEQYF.

V gene TRBV13 combines with J gene TRBJ2-5; 7 positions match TRBD2. V gave up 8 bases and J gave up 4 bases; unmatched junction bases: 16. Per germline, CDR1 PRHDT and CDR2 FYEKMQ (reference sequence). The CDR3 loop spans 16 amino acids. The CDR3 reads CASRSRGAGEGETQYF. CDR3 in DNA: TGTGCCAGCCGATCCCGGGGCGCGGGAGAAGGAGAGACCCAGTACTTC.

The rearrangement uses TRBV2 and TRBJ2-1, with D possibly being TRBD1 or TRBD2 (5 bases each). CDR1 and CDR2 from the germline V gene are SNHLY and FYNNEI. This CDR3 is 13 amino acids long. Between the trimmed V and J ends, which lost 5 bases and 4 bases, there was a span of 9 bases. The CDR3 DNA follows: TGTGCCAGCAGTTCCGGGGCTTACAATGAGCAGTTCTTC. This gives the protein CASSSGAYNEQFF.